A selection of T cell receptor beta chains follows, all from one sample in a study of shared clonotypes between healthy human individuals. Assay used: immunoSEQ multiplex PCR; TCRdb lists only in-frame clones, some missing. The repertoire includes about 710,000 clones, more than 70% of them detected once, and around 1.8% sits in the top ten. The sequenced material came from memory CD4+ T cells sorted from blood. The receptors were gathered from a woman aged 30 to 39 in good health. Each CDR3 is given with its conserved first and last residue. Fields, in order: J gene, CDR3 length, clone size, D gene, V gene, CDR3 DNA, CDR3 protein. The D gene is left open where the match is weak. Expanded clones get a size class; other rows say once, few or many, or leave the size out.

TRBJ2-1 | 15 | once | . | TRBV14 | TGTGCCAGCAGCCAGCTCAGGGGTACAGGCAATGAGCAGTTCTTC | CASSQLRGTGNEQFF
TRBJ1-4 | 14 | . | . | TRBV7-9 | TGTGCCAGCAGCTTCCAGGGGCAGAGTGAAAAACTGTTTTTT | CASSFQGQSEKLFF
TRBJ2-7 | 14 | . | . | TRBV28 | TGTGCCAGCAGTTCCCCGGGGACCCTCGCCGAGCAGTACTTC | CASSSPGTLAEQYF
TRBJ1-4 | 14 | once | . | TRBV4-1 | TGCGCCAGCAGCCAAGGTGTACGAAATGAAAAACTGTTTTTT | CASSQGVRNEKLFF
TRBJ1-2 | 13 | . | . | TRBV6-4 | TGTGCCAGCAGTGATTCAGGGAACTATGGCTACACCTTC | CASSDSGNYGYTF
TRBJ2-3 | 12 | . | . | TRBV11-3 | TGTGCCAGCAGCTTAGAAGACGATACGCAGTATTTT | CASSLEDDTQYF
TRBJ1-1 | 16 | . | TRBD1 | TRBV10-3 | TGTGCCACCAGGGCCCGGCAGGGGGACTTAGGAACTGAAGCTTTCTTT | CATRARQGDLGTEAFF
TRBJ2-4 | 20 | . | . | TRBV14 | TGTGCCAGCAGCCAAGATCGTATTTCGGCGGAACCTCTAGCCAAAAACATTCAGTACTTC | CASSQDRISAEPLAKNIQYF
TRBJ2-7 | 14 | . | TRBD2 | TRBV19 | TGTGCCAGTAGTACGGCGGGAGGACCCTACGAGCAGTACTTC | CASSTAGGPYEQYF
TRBJ1-2 | 15 | once | TRBD1 | TRBV7-3 | TGTGCCAGCAGCTTAACAGGGGGCGGCGTCTATGGCTACACCTTC | CASSLTGGGVYGYTF
TRBJ2-2 | 14 | . | TRBD1 | TRBV5-1 | TGCGCCAGCAGCTTGGGGACAGGGACCGGGGAGCTGTTTTTT | CASSLGTGTGELFF
TRBJ2-7 | 16 | once | . | TRBV5-1 | TGCGCCAGCAGCCCCGCTGGCGCAGCCGTAAATGAGGAGCAGTACTTC | CASSPAGAAVNEEQYF
TRBJ1-1 | 13 | . | . | TRBV7-9 | TGTGCCATTCCAGAGGGAATGAACACTGAAGCTTTCTTT | CAIPEGMNTEAFF
TRBJ1-5 | 14 | few | . | TRBV2 | TGTGCCAGCAGTCTTGACTACGACAATCAGCCCCAGCATTTT | CASSLDYDNQPQHF
TRBJ2-1 | 16 | few | TRBD2 | TRBV5-1 | TGCGCCAGCAGCCCGTCGGGACTAGCGGGAGTTGGTGAGCAGTTCTTC | CASSPSGLAGVGEQFF
TRBJ2-5 | 14 | many | . | TRBV28 | TGTGCCAGCAGTTTCCCGGGGGCGCGGGAGACCCAGTACTTC | CASSFPGARETQYF
TRBJ2-7 | 17 | many | TRBD2 | TRBV5-1 | TGCGCCAGCAGCTTGGTACCGGGACTAGCGGGTGACTTCGAGCAGTACTTC | CASSLVPGLAGDFEQYF
TRBJ2-3 | 17 | once | TRBD1 | TRBV5-4 | TGTGCCAGCAGCCAATACAGGGGAGACTATAGCACAGATACGCAGTATTTT | CASSQYRGDYSTDTQYF
TRBJ1-1 | 10 | . | . | TRBV29-1 | TGCAGCGTTGAGAGGAGACAAGCTTTCTTT | CSVERRQAFF
TRBJ2-7 | 14 | many | . | TRBV6-5 | TGTGCCAGCGGGGGGACACAGAGCTCCTACGAGCAGTACTTC | CASGGTQSSYEQYF
TRBJ2-1 | 13 | . | . | TRBV14 | TGTGCCAGCAGCCAAGGTAATGGTTTCGAGCAGTTCTTC | CASSQGNGFEQFF
TRBJ2-3 | 16 | . | . | TRBV14 | TGTGCCAGCAGCCAAGATGCAGGGCTGTTCACAGATACGCAGTATTTT | CASSQDAGLFTDTQYF